The 14 T cell receptor beta chains reported below all come from one sample, sequenced in a study of regulatory T cells in long-lasting Graves disease. Assembly of TCR beta libraries relied on iRepertoire HTBI primers together with Arm-PCR of CDR3 regions. TCRdb analysed the multiplex PCR reads with MiXCR anew, one entry per CDR3 protein. The table lists about 540,000 distinct CDR3 sequences, approximately 15% of them singletons, with 8% to 10% in the top ten. Time point described: newly diagnosed GD, antithyroid drugs for less than 3 months. After RNA was extracted from PBMCs, the TCR library was made from it. The data also belong to a second study, concerning T cells in Graves' hyperthyroidism and ophthalmopathy.

The sample consisted of peripheral blood mononuclear cells (PBMCs), taken at new diagnosis, from a patient treated with antithyroid drugs. The receptors stem from a man aged 25 to 40 with Graves disease.

In this sample, this clonotype turned up many times. The V gene is TRBV9, the J gene TRBJ2-7; TRBD1 agrees at 9 bases. CDR3 length: 15 residues. Germline values: CDR1 SGDLS, CDR2 YYNGEE. V gave up 2 bases and J gave up 0 bases; unmatched junction bases: 3. CDR3 amino acids: CASSVEQGASYEQYF. The CDR3 DNA reads TGTGCCAGCAGCGTCGAACAGGGGGCCTCCTACGAGCAGTACTTC.

This clonotype was detected once. Given a much more abundant clone one base away, this may be a read error. CDR3 sequence: CASSQTSGSFGDTQYF. The CDR3 nucleotides read TGTGCCAGCTCACAGACTAGCGGGAGTTTTGGAGATACGCAGTATTTT. The chain has TRBV18 and TRBJ2-3, with 12 bases matching TRBD2. The CDR3 runs 16 residues. Germline V CDR1 and CDR2: KGHSH, LQKENI. J gave up 5 bases and V 4 bases, and 7 bases lay outside the gene matches.

This clonotype was observed many times. The chain is built from TRBV27 and TRBJ2-2; 7 bases match TRBD2. Germline V gene sequence: CDR1 MNHEY, CDR2 SMNVEV (reference sequence). The CDR3 length is 16 residues. With V trimmed by 4 bases and J by 5 bases, 10 bases remained unmatched. In DNA form, the CDR3 reads TGTGCCAGCAGTTCGTGGGCGGGAGCTGGGACCGGGGAGCTGTTTTTT. This codes for CASSSWAGAGTGELFF.

At least ten counts were recorded for this clonotype. The chain combines TRBV27 with TRBJ1-6; D not certain. The germline V and J ends were trimmed by 10 bases and 9 bases, with 13 bases remaining between them. Germline V gene data show CDR1 as MNHEY and CDR2 as SMNVEV (reference sequence). This CDR3 is 12 amino acids long. CDR3 bases: TGTGCCACCCGTAAGGCGGGTTCACCCCTCCACTTT. Translation: CATRKAGSPLHF.

This clonotype was seen repeatedly, ten times or more. This chain uses TRBV13 with TRBJ1-5, with D possibly matching TRBD1 (5 bases). V was clipped by 3 bases and J by 2 bases, with 8 bases between them. CDR1 and CDR2 from the germline V gene are PRHDT and FYEKMQ (reference sequence). This CDR3 comprises 14 residues. CDR3 in amino acids: CASSFRDGNQPQHF. The CDR3 DNA sequence: TGTGCCAGCAGCTTCCGGGACGGCAATCAGCCCCAGCATTTT.

This clonotype was seen at least ten times. V gene TRBV20-1 combines with J gene TRBJ1-1; 7 positions agree with TRBD1. The CDR3 loop spans 14 amino acids. V lost 8 bases to trimming and J lost 1 base; unmatched junction nucleotides: 10. CDR1 is DFQATT, CDR2 SNEGSKA, per germline (reference sequence). CDR3 sequence (DNA): TGCAGTCCCGACCAGGACAGGACGAACACTGAAGCTTTCTTT. Amino acids: CSPDQDRTNTEAFF.

The genes are TRBV29-1 and TRBJ2-3; TRBD2 aligns across 7 bases. The CDR3 totals 15 residues. Trimming took 3 bases from V and 5 from J; bases not matched to a gene: 11. Germline loops: CDR1 SQVTM, CDR2 ANQGSEA. As DNA, the CDR3 is TGCAGCGTTGATCCCCGCGGGAGAAAGGGAGATACGCAGTATTTT. Protein sequence: CSVDPRGRKGDTQYF.

This clonotype appeared many times. The CDR3 sequence: CSARANTEAFF. As DNA, the CDR3 is TGCAGTGCTAGGGCGAACACTGAAGCTTTCTTT. The chain combines TRBV20-1 with TRBJ1-1, with D unclear. V was shortened by 3 bases and J by 1 base, with 3 bases between the two germline ends. CDR1 and CDR2 from the germline V gene are DFQATT and SNEGSKA (reference sequence). This CDR3 spans 11 amino acids.

This clonotype was observed at least ten times. This chain connects TRBV7-2 to TRBJ2-3; unclear D gene. The CDR3 extends over 14 amino acids. Germline CDR1 SGHTA, CDR2 FQGNSA. Trimming stripped 5 bases from V and 6 bases from J, with 15 bases between. The CDR3 sequence: CASSTSLNPDTQYF. Written as DNA, the CDR3 is TGTGCCAGCAGCACTTCTCTAAACCCCGATACGCAGTATTTT.

This clonotype has ten or more counts. CDR3 loop: CASSSEREETRNEQFF. The CDR3 DNA reads as TGTGCCAGCAGCTCAGAGCGGGAGGAGACGCGGAATGAGCAGTTCTTC. The chain carries TRBV13 and TRBJ2-1, with 9 bases fitting TRBD2. V trimming: 4 bases; J trimming: 7 bases; junction bases outside the gene matches: 11. The germline V gene encodes CDR1 PRHDT and CDR2 FYEKMQ (reference sequence). The CDR3 runs to 16 residues.

This clonotype was seen repeatedly, ten times or more. CDR3 sequence (DNA): TGCAGTGCTAGGCCTCCTAGCGGGATTGGGGGAGATACGCAGTATTTT. Translation: CSARPPSGIGGDTQYF. The chain carries TRBV20-1 and TRBJ2-3; 9 nucleotides match TRBD2. Trimming took 3 bases from V and 5 from J; bases not matched to a gene: 12. Germline assignment: CDR1 DFQATT and CDR2 SNEGSKA (reference sequence). This CDR3 is 16 amino acids long.

The rearrangement joins TRBV7-9 to TRBJ2-4; unclear D gene. The CDR3 length is 16 residues. The V gene's germline CDR1 is SEHNR and CDR2 FQNEAQ (reference sequence). The V end was cut by 0 bases, the J end by 0 bases, with 9 bases between. CDR3 sequence: CASSLAQSAAKNIQYF. The CDR3 DNA follows: TGTGCCAGCAGCTTAGCGCAGTCCGCAGCCAAAAACATTCAGTACTTC.

This clonotype occurred many times. The rearrangement uses TRBV14 and TRBJ2-1, with 9 bases matching TRBD1. This CDR3 contains 13 residues. V lost 1 base and J lost 15; bases outside the gene matches: 7. Germline lookup yields CDR1 SGHDN and CDR2 FVKESK. CDR3 loop: CASSQADRGPGFF. CDR3 bases: TGTGCCAGCAGCCAAGCGGACAGGGGCCCGGGGTTCTTC.

This clonotype has a count of ten or more. V and J are TRBV7-9 and TRBJ1-2; no firm D call. The CDR3 covers 13 residues. CDR1 and CDR2 from the germline V gene are SEHNR and FQNEAQ (reference sequence). Trimming took off 5 bases at V and 3 bases at J, with 10 bases between the two ends. The CDR3 DNA is TGTGCCAGCAGCCGCAGAGGAGACTATGGCTACACCTTC. Translating gives CASSRRGDYGYTF.